A selection of T cell receptor beta chains follows, all from one sample in a study of OX40 agonist ivuxolimab in advanced cancers. This table comes from immunoSEQ multiplex PCR, and its TCRdb copy is limited to in-frame clones, with some not included. This table holds approximately 23,000 clones, almost 85% found once. Sequencing used CD4+ or CD8+ T cells sorted from blood, obtained in a trial of the OX40 agonist ivuxolimab. The receptors here all came from an adult with an advanced solid tumor such as melanoma, head and neck, liver or kidney cancer. Each CDR3 is given with its conserved first and last residue. A D gene is named only where the DNA matches it firmly. The size entry is marked missing in some rows and otherwise reads once, few, many or a size class.

j_call	v_call	d_call	clone_size	cdr3_nt	cdr3_aa
TRBJ2-7	TRBV6-4	TRBD1	-	TGTGCCAGCAGTGACTCCGGGACAGCTCCGTTCTACGAGCAGTACTTC	CASSDSGTAPFYEQYF
TRBJ2-7	TRBV11-1	TRBD1	-	TGTGCCAGCAGCCCAGGGACAGGGGTATTCCCCTACGAGCAGTACTTC	CASSPGTGVFPYEQYF
TRBJ2-3	TRBV9	-	once	TGTGCCAGCAGCGTTGGGGGGCGGAGAGATACGCAGTATTTT	CASSVGGRRDTQYF
TRBJ1-5	TRBV13	TRBD1	-	TGTGCCAGCAGCGTGGGACAGACCAATCAGCCCCAGCATTTT	CASSVGQTNQPQHF
TRBJ1-3	TRBV6-1	-	-	TGTGCCAGCAGTGAAGCGAGCTATGGGACCGGAAACACCATATATTTT	CASSEASYGTGNTIYF
TRBJ2-3	TRBV15	-	-	TGTGCCACCAGCAGAGATGGAGACCGTACGCAGTATTTT	CATSRDGDRTQYF
TRBJ2-5	TRBV27	TRBD2	-	TGTGCCAGCAGTTTATCGACTAGCGGGGGAGAGGAGACCCAGTACTTC	CASSLSTSGGEETQYF
TRBJ2-3	TRBV29-1	TRBD2	-	TGCAGCGTTGGACTAGCGGGCACAGATACGCAGTATTTT	CSVGLAGTDTQYF
TRBJ1-3	TRBV6-6	-	once	TGTGCCAGCAGTGCCACAGGGTTTTCTGGAAACACCATATATTTT	CASSATGFSGNTIYF
TRBJ1-3	TRBV9	-	-	TGTGCCAGCAGCTCCCGGGTGACAGAACTTCCCCCCGGCTCTGGAAACACCATATATTTT	CASSSRVTELPPGSGNTIYF
TRBJ2-1	TRBV30	-	-	TGTGCCTGGAGCGTCGCCAGGGACAATGAGCAGTTCTTC	CAWSVARDNEQFF
TRBJ1-1	TRBV29-1	TRBD1	-	TGCAGCATAGAACAGGGGTTGAACACTGAAGCTTTCTTT	CSIEQGLNTEAFF
TRBJ2-1	TRBV5-6	TRBD1	-	TGTGCCAGCAGCTTAACAGGGGTTAATGAGCAGTTCTTC	CASSLTGVNEQFF
TRBJ1-1	TRBV28	TRBD1	-	TGTGCCAGCAGTCCTGGGACAGGGTCTTCGTCTCGGGAAGCTTTCTTT	CASSPGTGSSSREAFF
TRBJ2-7	TRBV19	-	-	TGTGCCAGTAGTATGGTTTCGGGGTCCTACGAGCAGTACTTC	CASSMVSGSYEQYF
TRBJ1-2	TRBV28	-	once	TGTGCCAGCAGTTTATTTGACGGGAGCTATGGCTACACCTTC	CASSLFDGSYGYTF
TRBJ1-2	TRBV13	TRBD1	-	TGTGCCAGCAGCTTAGAGGGGACAGGGGACTATGGCTACACCTTC	CASSLEGTGDYGYTF
TRBJ2-7	TRBV5-5	-	-	TGTGCCAGCAGCTTCTATTCCGTCTACGAGCAGTACTTC	CASSFYSVYEQYF
TRBJ1-1	TRBV30	-	-	TGTGCCTGGACCGGAGGGGCTGAAGCTTTCTTT	CAWTGGAEAFF
TRBJ1-1	TRBV19	TRBD1	once	TGTGCCAGCCAACCTCCCACAGGGGTGAACACTGAAGCTTTCTTT	CASQPPTGVNTEAFF
TRBJ2-7	TRBV27	TRBD1	-	TGTGCCAGCGGACAGGGCCCCATCTACGAGCAGTACTTC	CASGQGPIYEQYF
TRBJ2-2	TRBV6-4	TRBD1	-	TGTGCCAGCAGTGCGACAGGGGCCGACACCGGGGAGCTGTTTTTT	CASSATGADTGELFF
TRBJ1-5	TRBV18	-	-	TGTGCCAGCTCAGTTGGACACCTCCCTCAGCCCCAGCATTTT	CASSVGHLPQPQHF
TRBJ1-2	TRBV7-9	-	-	TGTGCCAGCAGCTTAGTTGGTTCAGGCCACGGCTACACCTTC	CASSLVGSGHGYTF
TRBJ2-3	TRBV5-1	-	few	TGCGCCAGCAGCTTGGAGCTAGCATCAGATACGCAGTATTTT	CASSLELASDTQYF
TRBJ1-4	TRBV7-9	-	-	TGTGCCAGCAGCTCGCCCCAAACAGGGTGGGATAATGAAAAACTGTTTTTT	CASSSPQTGWDNEKLFF
TRBJ2-2	TRBV6-1	TRBD1	once	TGTGCCAGCAGTGAAGCGTGGGCAGGGGGTGGGGAGCTGTTTTTT	CASSEAWAGGGELFF
TRBJ1-2	TRBV6-8	-	-	TGTGCCAGCAGCCCCGCGTCGCCCCAGGGGAGGACCAAGAGCTACACCTTC	CASSPASPQGRTKSYTF
TRBJ1-1	TRBV6-1	-	-	TGTGCCAGCAGTGAAGCAGAGGGGAGCCACACTGAAGCTTTCTTT	CASSEAEGSHTEAFF
TRBJ1-2	TRBV27	-	-	TGTGCCAGCAGTTCGACCCACCTCGGACGGAACTATGGCTACACCTTC	CASSSTHLGRNYGYTF
TRBJ2-3	TRBV4-1	TRBD2	-	TGCGCCAGCAGCCAAGTGGAACTAGCGGGACTTTCTAGCACAGATACGCAGTATTTT	CASSQVELAGLSSTDTQYF
TRBJ2-2	TRBV27	TRBD1	-	TGTGCCAGCAGTCCGCCGGGACAGGGGGCAACCGGGGAGCTGTTTTTT	CASSPPGQGATGELFF
TRBJ2-1	TRBV11-2	TRBD2	-	TGTGCCAGCAGCTTAGCACTAGCGGGGGGGATAGCGTACAATGAGCAGTTCTTC	CASSLALAGGIAYNEQFF